The rows below give T cell receptor beta chains drawn from one sample of a study of control samples from healthy donors and cancer patients. Some clones are missing from TCRdb's copy, which holds only in-frame ones; the method was immunoSEQ multiplex PCR. The data hold approximately 87,000 clones, with 86% observed a single time. The sample consisted of blood. The receptors here all came from a woman in her forties or fifties in good health. Each CDR3 is given with its conserved first and last residue. The order of the fields is V gene, clone size, D gene, CDR3 length, J gene, CDR3 protein, CDR3 DNA. A D gene is named only where the DNA matches it firmly. Clone size is given for some rows only: seen once, a few or many times, or a class if the clone is expanded.

TRBV7-2,few,TRBD1,16,TRBJ1-3,CASSLAPGGSGNTIYF,TGTGCCAGCAGCTTAGCGCCAGGGGGATCTGGAAACACCATATATTTT
TRBV28,-,TRBD1,14,TRBJ1-1,CASMVPGQVAEAFF,TGTGCCAGCATGGTGCCGGGACAGGTCGCTGAAGCTTTCTTT
TRBV3-1/TRBV3-2,-,-,15,TRBJ2-3,CASSHRGRSTDTQYF,TGTGCCAGCAGCCACAGGGGGAGGAGCACAGATACGCAGTATTTT
TRBV11-2,-,-,13,TRBJ2-5,CASSLVSRETQYF,TGTGCCAGCAGCTTAGTTAGTAGGGAGACCCAGTACTTC
TRBV28,-,-,14,TRBJ1-2,CASSLSLGGYGYTF,TGTGCCAGCAGTTTATCTCTGGGGGGCTATGGCTACACCTTC
TRBV28,-,-,12,TRBJ2-1,CASSFHPNEQFF,TGTGCCAGCAGTTTTCATCCCAATGAGCAGTTCTTC
TRBV7-3,-,TRBD2,16,TRBJ2-2,CASSASGRADTGELFF,TGTGCCAGCAGCGCGAGCGGGAGGGCCGACACCGGGGAGCTGTTTTTT
TRBV19,-,TRBD1,19,TRBJ1-6,CASSIYITSRTGANSPLHF,TGTGCCAGTAGTATATACATAACTTCCCGGACAGGAGCGAATTCACCCCTCCACTTT
TRBV14,-,-,15,TRBJ1-2,CASSQQPWDGRGYTF,TGTGCCAGCAGCCAACAGCCTTGGGACGGCCGCGGCTACACCTTC
TRBV5-1,-,TRBD2,16,TRBJ2-1,CASSLYAGAPYNEQFF,TGCGCCAGCAGCCTATATGCGGGAGCCCCCTACAATGAGCAGTTCTTC
TRBV12-5,-,-,12,TRBJ2-3,CASGQLEATQYF,TGTGCTAGTGGTCAGCTGGAGGCTACGCAGTATTTT
TRBV25-1,-,-,12,TRBJ2-2,CASSGFAGELFF,TGTGCCAGCAGTGGATTCGCGGGGGAGCTGTTTTTT
TRBV18,few,-,12,TRBJ1-2,CASSPPGGTYTF,TGTGCCAGCTCACCACCGGGGGGAACCTACACCTTC
TRBV9,-,-,14,TRBJ1-3,CASSVEGGGNTIYF,TGTGCCAGCAGCGTAGAGGGGGGAGGAAACACCATATATTTT
TRBV7-8,-,-,17,TRBJ2-6,CASSWVLRGTGANVLTF,TGTGCCAGCAGCTGGGTCCTACGGGGGACTGGGGCCAACGTCCTGACTTTC
TRBV6-1,-,TRBD1,19,TRBJ2-7,CASSELDRELAYGNYEQYF,TGTGCCAGCAGTGAATTGGACAGGGAATTGGCTTATGGGAACTACGAGCAGTACTTC
TRBV13,once,TRBD2,12,TRBJ2-1,CASSTPGGGQFF,TGTGCCAGCTCGACTCCGGGGGGTGGGCAGTTCTTC
TRBV5-4,-,-,15,TRBJ2-2,CASSLEGLNTGELFF,TGTGCCAGCAGCTTGGAGGGTTTGAACACCGGGGAGCTGTTTTTT
TRBV28,-,-,12,TRBJ1-2,CASYTGYYGYTF,TGTGCCAGCTATACAGGGTACTATGGCTACACCTTC
TRBV19,once,-,14,TRBJ1-1,CASYFSGTSTEAFF,TGTGCCAGTTATTTTTCAGGTACCTCCACTGAAGCTTTCTTT
TRBV5-6,-,-,13,TRBJ1-6,CASSLDKLSPLHF,TGTGCCAGCAGCTTGGACAAGTTATCACCCCTCCACTTT
TRBV19,-,-,13,TRBJ2-1,CASSSAGWNEQFF,TGTGCCAGTAGTTCGGCAGGGTGGAATGAGCAGTTCTTC
TRBV5-6,few,-,14,TRBJ2-2,CATSGRGRSGELFF,TGTGCCACCTCGGGGAGGGGGCGATCCGGGGAGCTGTTTTTT
TRBV2,-,TRBD1,14,TRBJ2-1,CASSVQGSNNEQFF,TGTGCCAGCAGTGTACAGGGGTCAAACAATGAGCAGTTCTTC
TRBV27,-,-,15,TRBJ1-6,CASSPGRLYNSPLHF,TGTGCCAGCAGTCCCGGCCGCCTGTATAATTCACCCCTCCACTTT
TRBV27,-,TRBD1,16,TRBJ2-7,CASSPRSWDSSYEQYF,TGTGCCAGCAGTCCTCGGAGCTGGGACAGCTCCTACGAGCAGTACTTC
TRBV9,-,-,14,TRBJ1-1,CASSPPGRDTEAFF,TGTGCCAGCAGCCCACCTGGTCGAGACACTGAAGCTTTCTTT
TRBV5-1,-,TRBD1,19,TRBJ2-7,CASSSWAGIGDRGAYEQYF,TGCGCCAGCAGCTCGTGGGCGGGTATAGGGGACAGGGGCGCCTACGAGCAGTACTTC
TRBV5-8,-,-,15,TRBJ2-3,CASSLDSGLTDTQYF,TGTGCCAGCAGCTTGGACAGCGGCCTCACAGATACGCAGTATTTT